The text below deals with one T cell receptor (beta chain). The source of the sample is a study of control samples from healthy donors and cancer patients. Repertoires were generated with immunoSEQ multiplex PCR, while TCRdb's copy carries only in-frame clones and drops some. The table lists roughly 55,000 clones, roughly 90% of them singletons. The CDR3 runs 16 residues. CDR1 SGHTS and CDR2 YDEGEE come from the germline V gene. V was clipped by 4 bases and J by 5 bases, with 21 bases between them. The genes are TRBV5-8 and TRBJ2-5; D may be TRBD2 (6 bases). The receptor comes from a man between 40 and 49 years old with colorectal cancer. What was sequenced was PBMCs. The chain's CDR3 is CASSLGDSTNRETQYF. The CDR3 DNA reads TGTGCCAGCAGCCTCGGGGACTCTACTAATCGGGAGACCCAGTACTTC.